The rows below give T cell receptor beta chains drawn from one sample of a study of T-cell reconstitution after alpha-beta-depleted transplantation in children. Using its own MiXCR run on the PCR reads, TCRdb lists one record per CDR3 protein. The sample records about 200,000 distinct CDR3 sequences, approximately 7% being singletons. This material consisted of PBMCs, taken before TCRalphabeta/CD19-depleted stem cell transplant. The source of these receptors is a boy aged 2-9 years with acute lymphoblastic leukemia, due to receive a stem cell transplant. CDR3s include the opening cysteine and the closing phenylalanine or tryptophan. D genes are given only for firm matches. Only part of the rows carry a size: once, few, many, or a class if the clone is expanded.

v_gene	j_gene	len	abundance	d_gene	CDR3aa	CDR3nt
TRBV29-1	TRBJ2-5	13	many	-	CSVAGSGQETQYF	TGCAGCGTTGCGGGTAGCGGTCAAGAGACCCAGTACTTC
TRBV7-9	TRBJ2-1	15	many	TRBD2	CASSHGLAGANEQFF	TGTGCCAGCAGCCACGGACTAGCGGGAGCCAATGAGCAGTTCTTC
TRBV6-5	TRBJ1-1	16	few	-	CASSSGPGPRNTEAFF	TGTGCCAGCAGTTCTGGGCCGGGACCTAGGAACACTGAAGCTTTCTTT
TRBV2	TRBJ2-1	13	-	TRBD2	CAGAGGNSVEQFF	TGTGCCGGGGCGGGGGGTAATTCGGTTGAGCAGTTCTTC
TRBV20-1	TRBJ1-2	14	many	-	CSARRRTTREGYTF	TGCAGTGCTAGGCGAAGGACCACAAGGGAGGGCTACACCTTC
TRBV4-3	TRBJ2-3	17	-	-	CASSQEGGAGDTDTQYF	TGCGCCAGCAGCCAAGAGGGGGGGGCGGGGGACACAGATACGCAGTATTTT
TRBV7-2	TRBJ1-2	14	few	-	CASSPYLGGYGYTF	TGTGCCAGCAGCCCATATCTTGGGGGCTATGGCTACACCTTC
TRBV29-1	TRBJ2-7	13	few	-	CSVRGRLNYEQYF	TGCAGCGTGAGGGGTAGGTTGAACTACGAGCAGTACTTC
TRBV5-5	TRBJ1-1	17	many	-	CASSFHLWRTLNTEAFF	TGTGCCAGCAGCTTTCACTTATGGCGGACGCTGAACACTGAAGCTTTCTTT
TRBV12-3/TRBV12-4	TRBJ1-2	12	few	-	CASWGRAYGYTF	TGTGCCAGCTGGGGTAGAGCCTATGGCTACACCTTC
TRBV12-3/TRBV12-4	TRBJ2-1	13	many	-	CASSFSPYNEQFF	TGTGCCAGCAGTTTTAGTCCCTACAATGAGCAGTTCTTC
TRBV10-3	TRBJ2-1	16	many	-	CAISESTQSSYNEQFF	TGTGCCATCAGTGAGTCGACACAGAGCTCCTACAATGAGCAGTTCTTC
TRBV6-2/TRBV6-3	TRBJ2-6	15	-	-	CASSPWRSGANVLTF	TGTGCCAGCAGCCCCTGGCGCTCTGGGGCCAACGTCCTGACTTTC
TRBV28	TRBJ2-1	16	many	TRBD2	CASSFIGLAGYNEQFF	TGTGCCAGCAGTTTTATCGGGCTAGCGGGTTACAATGAGCAGTTCTTC
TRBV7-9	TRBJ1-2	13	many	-	CASSLAGGAGYTF	TGTGCCAGCAGCTTAGCAGGGGGTGCAGGCTACACCTTC
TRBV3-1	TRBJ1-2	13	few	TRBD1	CASSKTGGYGYTF	TGTGCCAGCAGCAAGACAGGGGGCTATGGCTACACCTTC
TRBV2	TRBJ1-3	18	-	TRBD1	CTSSLALDRTSSGNTIYF	TGTACCAGCAGTTTAGCCCTGGACAGGACGAGCTCTGGAAACACCATATATTTT
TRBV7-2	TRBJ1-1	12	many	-	CASGFFNTEAFF	TGTGCCAGCGGGTTCTTTAACACTGAAGCTTTCTTT
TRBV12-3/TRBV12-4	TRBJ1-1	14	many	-	CASTPDGQNTEAFF	TGTGCCAGCACCCCGGACGGGCAGAACACTGAAGCTTTCTTT
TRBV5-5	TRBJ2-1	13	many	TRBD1	CASYSQGAGEQFF	TGTGCCAGCTATTCTCAGGGGGCAGGTGAGCAGTTCTTC
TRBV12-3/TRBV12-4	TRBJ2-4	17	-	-	CALSLDSWLLAKNIQYF	TGTGCCCTCAGTTTAGATTCATGGCTCTTAGCCAAAAACATTCAGTACTTC
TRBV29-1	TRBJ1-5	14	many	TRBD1	CSVRQGSKDQPQHF	TGCAGCGTCAGACAGGGGTCTAAGGATCAGCCCCAGCATTTT
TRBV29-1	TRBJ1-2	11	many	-	CSVYQFYGYTF	TGCAGCGTTTACCAGTTCTATGGCTACACCTTC
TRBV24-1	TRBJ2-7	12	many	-	CATSEDTYEQYF	TGTGCCACCAGTGAGGACACCTACGAGCAGTACTTC
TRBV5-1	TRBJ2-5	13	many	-	CASKEGPGETQYF	TGCGCCAGCAAGGAGGGCCCCGGAGAGACCCAGTACTTC
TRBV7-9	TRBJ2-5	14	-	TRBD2	CASSPAGGKETQYF	TGTGCCAGCAGCCCCGCGGGGGGGAAAGAGACCCAGTACTTC
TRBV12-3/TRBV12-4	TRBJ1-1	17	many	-	CASSLSGLQGMNTEAFF	TGTGCCAGCAGTTTATCAGGGCTGCAGGGGATGAACACTGAAGCTTTCTTT
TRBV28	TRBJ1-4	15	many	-	CASSLRAATNEKLFF	TGTGCCAGCAGTCTACGGGCTGCAACTAATGAAAAACTGTTTTTT
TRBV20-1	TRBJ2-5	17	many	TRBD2	CSAAPGLAGPGEETQYF	TGCAGTGCCGCTCCGGGACTAGCGGGTCCTGGGGAAGAGACCCAGTACTTC
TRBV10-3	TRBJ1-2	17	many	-	CAISDSGAPGGVAGYTF	TGTGCCATCAGCGATTCGGGGGCTCCCGGGGGAGTTGCAGGCTACACCTTC
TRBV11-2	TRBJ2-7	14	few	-	CASSFFSGTYEQYF	TGTGCCAGCAGCTTTTTTTCAGGGACCTACGAGCAGTACTTC
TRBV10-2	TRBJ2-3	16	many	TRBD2	CASKKTSGAVSNTQYF	TGCGCCAGCAAGAAAACTAGCGGGGCGGTAAGCAATACGCAGTATTTT
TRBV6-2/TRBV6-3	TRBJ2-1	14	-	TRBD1	CASREGTGPLGQFF	TGTGCCAGCAGAGAAGGGACAGGGCCGCTAGGGCAGTTCTTC
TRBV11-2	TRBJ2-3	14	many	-	CASSFSTSTDTQYF	TGTGCCAGCAGCTTTAGTACTAGCACAGATACGCAGTATTTT
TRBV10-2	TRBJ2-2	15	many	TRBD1	CASSPGQGAGGELFF	TGCGCCAGCAGCCCGGGACAGGGGGCCGGCGGGGAGCTGTTTTTT
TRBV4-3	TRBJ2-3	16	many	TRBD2	CASSQGTSGFTDTQYF	TGCGCCAGCAGCCAAGGAACTAGCGGTTTCACAGATACGCAGTATTTT
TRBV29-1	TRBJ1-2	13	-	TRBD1	CSVASTGNYGYTF	TGCAGCGTTGCCTCGACAGGGAATTATGGCTACACCTTC
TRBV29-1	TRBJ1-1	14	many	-	CSVGSTGGSTEAFF	TGCAGCGTCGGAAGCACGGGTGGGAGCACTGAAGCTTTCTTT
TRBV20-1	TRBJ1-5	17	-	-	CSAKTRPSAYSNQPQHF	TGCAGTGCTAAAACACGACCCTCGGCATATAGCAATCAGCCCCAGCATTTT
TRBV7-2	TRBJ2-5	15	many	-	CASSLVRTAQETQYF	TGTGCCAGCAGCTTAGTAAGGACAGCACAAGAGACCCAGTACTTC